This record concerns one T cell receptor beta chain sequence. This CDR3 is built from 13 residues. V lost 8 bases, J lost 3 bases, and 11 bases lay in between. Germline loops: CDR1 MNHEY, CDR2 SVGEGT. Via MiXCR, TCRdb re-called the 5' RACE reads, giving one row per CDR3 protein. Of a few hundred thousand distinct CDR3 sequences in the sample, about an eighth were seen once. The sample is drawn from a study of T-cell memory formation after mild COVID-19. This receptor was obtained from a man between 18 and 29 years old who had mild COVID-19 (a few samples of this study predate the infection). Cell type and time point are not known. Sequencing was performed on PBMCs or a T cell subset sorted from them (not recorded which). V usage is TRBV6-2 or TRBV6-3 and J usage is TRBJ1-5; D unresolved. The CDR3 here is CASGEGLNQPQHF. The DNA for the CDR3 is TGTGCCAGCGGGGAAGGGCTCAATCAGCCCCAGCATTTT.